Presented here are 29 T cell receptor beta chains from one specimen sequenced in a study of cytomegalovirus exposure and HLA in healthy donors. PCR was performed using 60 Vbeta and 13 Jbeta primers. Clones were read by immunoSEQ multiplex PCR, and TCRdb kept only the in-frame ones, dropping some. In the table there are 110,000 to 150,000 clones, 78% of which are singletons. Sequenced: PBMCs. These receptors came from a female donor in good health and CMV-seronegative.

The rearrangement joins TRBV5-1 to TRBJ2-5; D is undetermined. V lost 4 bases and J 3 bases, leaving 13 bases between the germline ends. The CDR3 runs 14 residues. Germline assignment: CDR1 SGHRS and CDR2 YFSETQ. The CDR3 coding sequence is TGCGCCAGCAGCGTTGGCATGATCAAAGAGACCCAGTACTTC. This translates into CASSVGMIKETQYF.

The genes are TRBV25-1 and TRBJ1-4; D remains ambiguous. The V end lost 9 bases, the J end lost 0 bases, and 8 bases lay between the germline ends. CDR3 length: 13 amino acids. Germline V gene lookup returns CDR1 MGHDK and CDR2 SYGVNS. As DNA, the CDR3 is TGTGCCAGATCAGTGCCAACTAATGAAAAACTGTTTTTT. Translation gives CARSVPTNEKLFF.

The rearrangement uses TRBV7-2 and TRBJ1-5; 7 nucleotides line up with TRBD1. CDR3 length equals 15 residues. CDR1 and CDR2 (germline): SGHTA, FQGNSA. V trimming: 1 base; J trimming: 4 bases; junction bases outside the gene matches: 4. The CDR3 region is CASSLDRGANQPQHF. CDR3 bases: TGTGCCAGCAGCTTAGACAGGGGCGCGAATCAGCCCCAGCATTTT. Filled out from reference TRBV7-2 and TRBJ1-5, the complete variable domain reads GAGVSQSPSNKVTEKGKDVELRCDPISGHTALYWYRQSLGQGLEFLIYFQGNSAPDKSGLPSDRFSAERTGGSVSTLTIQRTQQEDSAVYLCASSLDRGANQPQHFGDGTRLSIL.

A single count supports this clone. The CDR3 nucleotides read TGTGCCAGCAGTTACGGTAGTAGCTTGTACGAGCAGTACTTC. This sequence encodes CASSYGSSLYEQYF. V usage is TRBV6-5 and J usage is TRBJ2-5; D unclear. The end of the DNA fits TRBJ2-7 better, so the J call may be wrong. Germline CDR1 is MNHEY and CDR2 is SVGAGI. CDR3 size: 14 residues.

V is TRBV5-1 and J is TRBJ2-1, with TRBD2 identical over 14 bases. Unmatched junction bases numbered 5, after V lost 4 bases and J lost 8 bases. This CDR3 has 15 residues. Germline CDR1 and CDR2: SGHRS and YFSETQ. CDR3 loop: CASSGGLAGVDEQFF. In DNA, the CDR3 is TGCGCCAGCAGCGGGGGACTAGCGGGAGTCGATGAGCAGTTCTTC.

The J gene is TRBJ1-5, the V gene TRBV15; TRBD1 is a possible D gene (6 bases). Germline CDR1 LNHNV, CDR2 YYDKDF (reference sequence). V dropped 5 bases and J dropped 5 bases, with 13 bases sitting between them. The CDR3 loop spans 14 amino acids. CDR3 DNA sequence: TGTGCCACCAGCCCGGGGGGCGGCCATCAGCCCCAGCATTTT. This translates into CATSPGGGHQPQHF. The full variable domain, its missing parts supplied by reference TRBV15 and TRBJ1-5, is DAMVIQNPRYQVTQFGKPVTLSCSQTLNHNVMYWYQQKSSQAPKLLFHYYDKDFNNEADTPDNFQSRRPNTSFCFLDIRSPGLGDTAMYLCATSPGGGHQPQHFGDGTRLSIL.

Details on this clone: The junction does not match germline at one end; this may be a read error. This chain uses TRBV6-1 with TRBJ1-2; D is perhaps TRBD1 (6 bases). The V gene's germline CDR1 is MNHNS and CDR2 SASEGT. The CDR3 extends over 14 amino acids. CDR3 in DNA: TGTGCCAGCAGCGCAATAGGGGCAGGGGTAGGCTACCCCTTC. It yields the protein CASSAIGAGVGYPF.

The rearrangement joins TRBV5-4 to TRBJ1-1, with 7 bases fitting TRBD1. J lost 1 base, V lost 3 bases, and 6 bases had no gene match. The CDR3 spans 15 residues. Germline CDR1 and CDR2: SGHNT and YYREEE (reference sequence). The CDR3, as DNA: TGTGCCAGCAGCTGGGCGGGACAGCCGAACACTGAAGCTTTCTTT. As protein: CASSWAGQPNTEAFF.

The chain combines TRBV19 with TRBJ2-3, with TRBD2 matching over 9 bases. With V trimmed by 5 bases and J by 1 base, 4 bases remained unmatched. The CDR3 extends over 15 amino acids. CDR1 is LNHDA, CDR2 SQIVND, per germline (reference sequence). CDR3 coding DNA: TGTGCCAGTAGTGCGACTAGCGGAGGCACAGATACGCAGTATTTT. This gives the protein CASSATSGGTDTQYF.

The gene calls are TRBV6-4 and TRBJ2-1, with D unresolved. The CDR3 is 18 residues long. Trimming pared 2 bases from V and 0 bases from J, leaving 17 bases between. Germline assignment: CDR1 MRHNA and CDR2 SNTAGT. CDR3 nucleotides: TGTGCCAGCAGTGACACCCCCCAGTTGGCACGCTCCTACAATGAGCAGTTCTTC. Protein: CASSDTPQLARSYNEQFF.

This sequence joins TRBV6-1 and TRBJ2-5, with a tentative D call TRBD1 (6 bases). Germline V lookup: CDR1 MNHNS, CDR2 SASEGT. The CDR3 totals 14 residues. Trimming took off 5 bases at V and 5 bases at J, with 15 bases between the two ends. This CDR3 is CASSSRGGWETQYF. The CDR3 nucleotides are TGTGCCAGCAGTTCCCGTGGGGGCTGGGAGACCCAGTACTTC.

The chain uses TRBV2 and TRBJ2-5; no reliable D call. Germline CDR1 SNHLY, CDR2 FYNNEI. V lost 5 bases to trimming and J lost 1 base, with 5 bases between them. CDR3 length: 12 amino acids. CDR3 coding DNA: TGTGCCAGCAGTTGGCTCCAAGAGACCCAGTACTTC. Protein: CASSWLQETQYF.

The chain joins TRBV11-3 to TRBJ2-7; TRBD2 matches at 13 bases. With 5 bases clipped from V and 4 bases from J, the junction kept 8 bases outside the gene matches. CDR1 and CDR2 from the germline V gene are SGHNT and YENEEA. CDR3 size: 16 residues. The CDR3 nucleotides are TGTGCCAGCAGCCTTAAAGGGACTAGCGGGGCTTACGAGCAGTACTTC. It yields the protein CASSLKGTSGAYEQYF.

This chain connects TRBV27 to TRBJ2-5; 9 nucleotides agree with TRBD1. The closer fit of TRBJ2-7 to the DNA end suggests the J call may be wrong. Germline CDR1 reads MNHEY; CDR2 reads SMNVEV (reference sequence). This CDR3 is built from 15 residues. CDR3 residues: CASSLVGQGVREQYF. CDR3 sequence (DNA): TGTGCCAGCAGTTTGGTGGGACAGGGCGTTCGCGAGCAGTACTTC.

The sample holds one count of this clone. V is TRBV6-5 and J is TRBJ1-2; D is ambiguous. The CDR3 contains 13 residues. Germline V gives CDR1 MNHEY, CDR2 SVGAGI. The V gene lost 6 bases and the J gene lost 1 base, with 9 bases spanning the gap. Here the CDR3 reads CASSLGLNYGYTF. CDR3 sequence (DNA): TGTGCCAGCAGCCTAGGTCTTAACTATGGCTACACCTTC.

This clone has only one observation. The genes are TRBV25-1 and TRBJ2-7, with 8 nucleotides matching TRBD1. V shed 2 bases and J 6 bases; nucleotides not matched to a gene: 12. This CDR3 spans 16 amino acids. Germline V gene sequence: CDR1 MGHDK, CDR2 SYGVNS. CDR3 amino acids: CASSERKQTGASEQYF. The DNA of the CDR3 is TGTGCCAGCAGTGAACGGAAGCAGACAGGGGCAAGCGAGCAGTACTTC.

This chain links TRBV28 with TRBJ2-5; no clear D gene. V shed 2 bases and J shed 7 bases, with 11 bases lying between them. The germline V gene encodes CDR1 MDHEN and CDR2 SYDVKM. There are 13 residues in the CDR3. The CDR3 loop reads CASSLPGSGTQYF. DNA for the CDR3: TGTGCCAGCAGTTTACCGGGTTCTGGGACCCAGTACTTC.

This clone was seen once. V and J are TRBV29-1 and TRBJ2-3; 7 bases map to TRBD2. CDR3 length equals 13 residues. With 5 bases clipped from V and 2 bases from J, the junction kept 4 bases outside the gene matches. CDR1 and CDR2 from the germline V gene are SQVTM and ANQGSEA. CDR3 sequence (DNA): TGCAGCGTTCAGCGGGGTAACACAGATACGCAGTATTTT. Translation gives CSVQRGNTDTQYF.

The CDR3 sequence: CASSFGDRIQETQYF. The CDR3 bases are TGCGCCAGCAGCTTTGGGGACAGGATTCAAGAGACCCAGTACTTC. This sequence joins TRBV5-1 and TRBJ2-5, with 8 bases that match TRBD1. This CDR3 is built from 15 residues. Germline CDR1 is SGHRS and CDR2 is YFSETQ. The V segment lost 2 bases and the J segment 2 bases; nucleotides outside the gene matches: 5.

This clone was seen a handful of times. V usage is TRBV5-6 and J usage is TRBJ1-1; 10 bases are a match to TRBD1. Germline loops: CDR1 SGHDT, CDR2 YYEEEE. Germline trimming cut 2 bases from V and 4 bases from J; bases unmatched to any gene: 5. CDR3 size: 15 residues. CDR3: CASSLGTGVGTEAFF. The CDR3 DNA follows: TGTGCCAGCAGCTTAGGGACAGGGGTCGGCACTGAAGCTTTCTTT.

This rearrangement joins TRBV28 to TRBJ1-3, with a possible D match to TRBD1 (6 bases). The V end was cut by 6 bases, the J end by 0 bases, with 12 bases between. CDR3 length equals 15 residues. The germline V gene has CDR1 MDHEN and CDR2 SYDVKM. The CDR3 region has the DNA TGTGCCAGCAGCTCAGGGGACATCTCTGGAAACACCATATATTTT. Its protein is CASSSGDISGNTIYF.

The rearrangement uses TRBV7-8 and TRBJ1-6, with 11 bases aligning to TRBD1. The germline CDR1 and CDR2 sequences are SGHVS and FQNEAQ. The CDR3 loop spans 16 amino acids. V trimming: 4 bases; J trimming: 9 bases; junction bases outside the gene matches: 8. The CDR3 DNA reads TGTGCCAGCAGCTCAGAACCGGGACAGGGGGGTTCACCCCTCCACTTT. It yields the protein CASSSEPGQGGSPLHF. Supplemented by reference TRBV7-8 and TRBJ1-6, the full variable domain reads GAGVSQSPRYKVAKRGQDVALRCDPISGHVSLFWYQQALGQGPEFLTYFQNEAQLDKSGLPSDRFFAERPEGSVSTLKIQRTQQEDSAVYLCASSSEPGQGGSPLHFGNGTRLTVT.

The J gene is TRBJ2-2, the V gene TRBV6-5, with D possibly matching TRBD1 (6 bases). V was clipped by 9 bases and J by 3 bases, with 17 bases between them. The germline CDR1 and CDR2 sequences are MNHEY and SVGAGI. This CDR3 is 15 amino acids long. The CDR3: CASNRVADYTGELFF. CDR3 DNA: TGTGCCAGTAACAGGGTAGCTGATTACACCGGGGAGCTGTTTTTT.

The rearrangement uses TRBV19 and TRBJ2-1; D remains ambiguous. The CDR3 is 11 amino acids. Germline CDR1 and CDR2: LNHDA and SQIVND (reference sequence). Trimming cost V 4 bases and J 5 bases, with 3 bases left between them. This chain's CDR3 is CASSTNNEQFF. CDR3 sequence (DNA): TGTGCCAGTAGTACAAACAATGAGCAGTTCTTC.

This clone came up once. V usage is TRBV28 and J usage is TRBJ2-7; 12 nucleotides match TRBD1. Trimming removed 5 bases from V and 3 bases from J; junction bases left unmatched: 17. The CDR3 is made up of 19 amino acids. Germline lookup yields CDR1 MDHEN and CDR2 SYDVKM. The CDR3 nucleotides read TGTGCCAGCAGTGACCCTCGAGGGACAGGGGGCGCCGGGGGCTACGAGCAGTACTTC. This encodes CASSDPRGTGGAGGYEQYF.

This clone was seen just once. The rearrangement links TRBV11-3 to TRBJ2-1; TRBD1 matches 7 bases. Germline V CDR1 and CDR2: SGHNT, YENEEA. The CDR3 totals 15 residues. V shed 1 base, J shed 7 bases, and the junction held 7 bases outside the gene matches. The DNA of the CDR3 is TGTGCCAGCAGCTTAGTTCCGACAGGGATGAATGAGCAGTTCTTC. Encoded protein: CASSLVPTGMNEQFF.

CDR3 region: CASSERSGIQKSYEQYF. As DNA, the CDR3 is TGCGCCAGCAGTGAGCGAAGCGGGATACAAAAGAGCTACGAGCAGTACTTC. V gene TRBV10-2 combines with J gene TRBJ2-7, with TRBD2 matching over 7 bases. The junction had 13 bases not matched to a gene; V was cut back by 2 bases and J by 3 bases. This CDR3 is built from 17 residues. Germline CDR1 WSHSY, CDR2 SAAADI.

The rearrangement links TRBV25-1 to TRBJ1-2; 9 bases agree with TRBD1. The CDR3 is made up of 15 amino acids. V shed 0 bases, J shed 6 bases, and the junction held 5 bases outside the gene matches. Germline V CDR1 and CDR2: MGHDK, SYGVNS. The CDR3 coding sequence is TGTGCCAGCAGTGAATACAGGACAGGGGAAGATGGCTACACCTTC. Translated: CASSEYRTGEDGYTF.

J is TRBJ1-1 and V is TRBV27, with unresolved D. V lost 4 bases, J lost 8 bases, and 11 bases lay in between. Germline V CDR1 and CDR2: MNHEY, SMNVEV (reference sequence). This CDR3 has 12 residues. The CDR3 region has the DNA TGTGCCAGCAGTTCCCGGGTCTCAGAAGCTTTCTTT. Protein product: CASSSRVSEAFF.